This TCR beta chain is drawn from a study of blood T cell repertoires in COVID-19. Background on the study: From T cells, B-cell-depleted T cells, or PBMCs came the material, which was cDNA or gDNA.

This CDR3 comprises 12 residues. V was trimmed by 1 base and J by 8 bases, leaving 6 bases between them. Germline-derived CDR1 and CDR2 are SGHDN and FVKESK. This clone was seen a handful of times. Authors' processing steps: Using reference gene primer amplification, nucleated cell counts were estimated. Libraries were prepared by immunoSEQ multiplex PCR; TCRdb keeps only in-frame clonotypes and omits some of them. The V and J calls and clone size were taken over from that table, and D and trimming were inferred from the DNA. The table lists a few hundred thousand clones, roughly 88% of them singletons, with 1.4% in the top ten.

This receptor was taken from a woman in her 40s who had recovered from COVID-19. This chain links TRBV14 with TRBJ1-3; D gene uncertain. The sequenced sample consisted of peripheral blood. The CDR3 nucleotides read TGTGCCAGCAGCCAAGCGGGTTACACCATATATTTT. This encodes CASSQAGYTIYF.